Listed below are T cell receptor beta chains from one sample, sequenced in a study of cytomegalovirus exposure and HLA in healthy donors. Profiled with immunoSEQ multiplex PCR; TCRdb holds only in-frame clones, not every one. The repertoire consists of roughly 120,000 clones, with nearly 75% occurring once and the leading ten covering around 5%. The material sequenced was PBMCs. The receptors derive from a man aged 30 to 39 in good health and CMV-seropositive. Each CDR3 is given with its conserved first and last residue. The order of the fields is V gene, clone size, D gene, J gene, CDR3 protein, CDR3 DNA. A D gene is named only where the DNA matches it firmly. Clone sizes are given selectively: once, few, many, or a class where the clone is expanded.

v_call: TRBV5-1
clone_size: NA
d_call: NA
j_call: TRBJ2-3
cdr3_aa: CASSLDGQGRADTQYF
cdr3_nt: TGCGCCAGCAGCTTGGACGGGCAGGGGCGGGCAGATACGCAGTATTTT

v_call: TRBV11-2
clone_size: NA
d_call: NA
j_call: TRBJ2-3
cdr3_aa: CASSLDARGADTQYF
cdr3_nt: TGTGCCAGCAGCTTAGATGCCAGGGGGGCGGATACGCAGTATTTT

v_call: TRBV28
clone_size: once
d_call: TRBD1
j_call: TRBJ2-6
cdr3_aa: CAGGQASTGANVLTF
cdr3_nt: TGTGCCGGGGGACAGGCTTCCACTGGGGCCAACGTCCTGACTTTC

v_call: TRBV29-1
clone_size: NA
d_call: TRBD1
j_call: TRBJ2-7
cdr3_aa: CSVVRGGKVYEQYF
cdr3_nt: TGCAGCGTTGTGCGAGGGGGCAAAGTCTACGAGCAGTACTTC

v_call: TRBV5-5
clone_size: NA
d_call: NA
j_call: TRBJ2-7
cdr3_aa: CASSQDWTDYEQYF
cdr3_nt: TGTGCCAGCAGCCAAGACTGGACAGATTACGAGCAGTACTTC

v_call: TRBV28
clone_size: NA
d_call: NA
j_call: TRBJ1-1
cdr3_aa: CASSLRIAEAFF
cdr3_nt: TGTGCCAGCAGTTTGCGGATTGCTGAAGCTTTCTTT

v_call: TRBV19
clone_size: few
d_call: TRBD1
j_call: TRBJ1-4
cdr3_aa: CASSVQGARTEKLFF
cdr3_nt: TGTGCCAGTAGCGTTCAGGGGGCGCGTACTGAAAAACTGTTTTTT

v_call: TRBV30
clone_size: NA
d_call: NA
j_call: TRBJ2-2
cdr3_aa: CAWSVLGASAGELFF
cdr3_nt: TGTGCCTGGAGTGTACTGGGCGCGTCCGCCGGGGAGCTGTTTTTT

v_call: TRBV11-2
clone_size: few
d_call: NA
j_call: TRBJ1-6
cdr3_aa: CASSFSSYNSPLHF
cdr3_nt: TGTGCCAGCAGCTTTAGCTCCTATAATTCACCCCTCCACTTT

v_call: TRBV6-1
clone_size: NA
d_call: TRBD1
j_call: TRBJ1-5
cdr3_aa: CASSSGTGRNQPQHF
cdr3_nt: TGTGCCAGCAGTTCCGGGACAGGACGCAATCAGCCCCAGCATTTT

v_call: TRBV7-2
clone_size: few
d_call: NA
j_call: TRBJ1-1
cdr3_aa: CASSLVGVNTEAFF
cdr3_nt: TGTGCCAGCAGCTTAGTCGGGGTGAACACTGAAGCTTTCTTT

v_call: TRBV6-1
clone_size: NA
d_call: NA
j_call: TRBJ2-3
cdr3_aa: CASSGSVGTDTQYF
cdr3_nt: TGTGCCAGCAGTGGCAGCGTCGGCACAGATACGCAGTATTTT

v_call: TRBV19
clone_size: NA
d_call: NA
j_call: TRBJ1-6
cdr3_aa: CASSKQSPLFPLHF
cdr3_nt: TGTGCCAGTAGTAAACAGAGCCCGCTATTTCCCCTCCACTTT

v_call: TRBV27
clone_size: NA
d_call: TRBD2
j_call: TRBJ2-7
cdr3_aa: CASSPSGPLSYEQYF
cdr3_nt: TGTGCCAGCAGCCCTAGCGGCCCCCTCTCCTACGAGCAGTACTTC

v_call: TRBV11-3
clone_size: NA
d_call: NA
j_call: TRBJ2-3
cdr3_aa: CASSLDGRGATDTQYF
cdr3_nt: TGTGCCAGCAGCTTAGATGGACGCGGGGCCACAGATACGCAGTATTTT

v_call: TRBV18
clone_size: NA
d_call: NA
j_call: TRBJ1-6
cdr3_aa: CASSLGGSSYNSPLHF
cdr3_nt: TGTGCCAGCTCACTTGGAGGGAGTTCCTATAATTCACCCCTCCACTTT

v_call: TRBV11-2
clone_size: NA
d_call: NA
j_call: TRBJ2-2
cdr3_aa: CASSSDAGIGELFF
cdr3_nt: TGTGCCAGCAGCTCAGATGCGGGGATCGGGGAGCTGTTTTTT

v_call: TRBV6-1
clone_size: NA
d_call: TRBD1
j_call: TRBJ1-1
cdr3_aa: CASSFGTGGTEAFF
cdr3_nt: TGTGCCAGCAGTTTTGGGACAGGGGGAACTGAAGCTTTCTTT

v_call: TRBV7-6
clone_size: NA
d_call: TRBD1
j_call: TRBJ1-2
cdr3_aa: CASSPGTGTPYGYTF
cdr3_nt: TGTGCCAGCAGCCCGGGGACAGGGACCCCCTATGGCTACACCTTC

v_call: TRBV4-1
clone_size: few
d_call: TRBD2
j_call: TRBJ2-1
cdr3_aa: CASSQAGGGAPSSYNEQFF
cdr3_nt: TGCGCCAGCAGCCAAGCGGGCGGGGGGGCTCCGAGCTCCTACAATGAGCAGTTCTTC

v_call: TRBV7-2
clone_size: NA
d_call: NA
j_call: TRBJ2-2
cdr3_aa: CASSFRRTGELFF
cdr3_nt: TGTGCCAGCAGCTTCCGCAGGACCGGGGAGCTGTTTTTT

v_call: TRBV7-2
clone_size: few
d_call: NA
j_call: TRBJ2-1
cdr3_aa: CASSPGGGYNEQFF
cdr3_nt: TGTGCCAGCAGCCCCGGGGGTGGGTACAATGAGCAGTTCTTC

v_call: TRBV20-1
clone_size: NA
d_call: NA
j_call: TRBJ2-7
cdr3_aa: CSARLLGEQYF
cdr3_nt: TGCAGTGCTAGACTCCTCGGGGAGCAGTACTTC

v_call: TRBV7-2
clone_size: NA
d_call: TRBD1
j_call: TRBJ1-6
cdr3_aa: CASSLGGDRIAYNSPLHF
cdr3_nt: TGTGCCAGCAGCTTAGGGGGGGACAGGATCGCCTATAATTCACCCCTCCACTTT

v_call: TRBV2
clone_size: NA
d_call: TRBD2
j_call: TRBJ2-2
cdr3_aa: CASTGELAGTGELFF
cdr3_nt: TGTGCCAGCACAGGAGAACTAGCGGGGACCGGGGAGCTGTTTTTT

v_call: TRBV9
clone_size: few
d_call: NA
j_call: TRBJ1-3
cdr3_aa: CASSVQGLSSGNTIYF
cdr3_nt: TGTGCCAGCAGCGTACAGGGCTTGAGCTCTGGAAACACCATATATTTT

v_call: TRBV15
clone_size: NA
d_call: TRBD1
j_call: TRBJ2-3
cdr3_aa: CATSTGSGTGPPDTQYF
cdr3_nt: TGTGCCACCAGCACAGGTTCCGGGACAGGCCCCCCAGATACGCAGTATTTT

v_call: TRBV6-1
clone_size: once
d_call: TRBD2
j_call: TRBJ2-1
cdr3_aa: CASSESGGNNEQFF
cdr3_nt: TGTGCCAGCAGTGAGAGCGGGGGGAACAATGAGCAGTTCTTC

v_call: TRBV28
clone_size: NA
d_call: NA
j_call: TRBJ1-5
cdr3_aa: CATNSILNQPQHF
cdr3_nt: TGTGCCACCAATTCGATACTCAATCAGCCCCAGCATTTT

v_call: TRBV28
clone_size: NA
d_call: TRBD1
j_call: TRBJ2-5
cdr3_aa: CASSSDPGQGAETQYF
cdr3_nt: TGTGCCAGCAGTTCCGACCCGGGACAGGGGGCCGAGACCCAGTACTTC

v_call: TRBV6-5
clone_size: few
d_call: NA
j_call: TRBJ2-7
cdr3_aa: CASRRGFVEAYEQYF
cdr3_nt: TGTGCCAGCAGGAGGGGGTTCGTGGAAGCCTACGAGCAGTACTTC

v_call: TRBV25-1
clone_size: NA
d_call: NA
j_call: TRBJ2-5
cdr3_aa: CASTYSETQYF
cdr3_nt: TGTGCCAGCACGTACTCGGAGACCCAGTACTTC

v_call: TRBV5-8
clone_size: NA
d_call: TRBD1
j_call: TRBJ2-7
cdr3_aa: CASSLGLGQGVNYEQYF
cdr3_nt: TGTGCCAGCAGCTTGGGCCTCGGACAGGGGGTTAACTACGAGCAGTACTTC

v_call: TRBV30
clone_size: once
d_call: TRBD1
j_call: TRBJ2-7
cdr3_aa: CAGNRGYEQYF
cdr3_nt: TGTGCCGGAAACAGGGGGTACGAGCAGTACTTC

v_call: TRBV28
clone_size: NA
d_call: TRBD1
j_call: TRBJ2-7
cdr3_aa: CASSVIGTGNSYEQYF
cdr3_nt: TGTGCCAGCAGTGTAATTGGGACAGGCAACTCCTACGAGCAGTACTTC

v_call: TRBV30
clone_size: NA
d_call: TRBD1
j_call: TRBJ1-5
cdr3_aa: CAWSVPRGLNQPQHF
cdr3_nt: TGTGCCTGGAGTGTACCCAGGGGGCTCAATCAGCCCCAGCATTTT

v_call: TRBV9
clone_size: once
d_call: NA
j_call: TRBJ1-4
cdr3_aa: CASSDAGPNEKLFF
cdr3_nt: TGTGCCAGCAGCGACGCAGGGCCTAATGAAAAACTGTTTTTT

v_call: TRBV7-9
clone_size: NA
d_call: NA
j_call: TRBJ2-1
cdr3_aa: CSSSQDSAALFF
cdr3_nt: TGTTCCAGCAGCCAAGACAGCGCGGCTCTGTTCTTC

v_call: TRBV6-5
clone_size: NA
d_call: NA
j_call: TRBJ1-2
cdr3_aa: CASSYFRDNHYGYTF
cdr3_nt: TGTGCCAGCAGTTACTTCCGGGACAACCACTATGGCTACACCTTC